These 32 T cell receptor beta chains were all obtained from the same sample, sequenced in a study of technical replicates of blood from a handful of donors. Method: immunoSEQ multiplex PCR; TCRdb's copy keeps in-frame clones and lacks some. The table lists 70,000 to 95,000 clones, about 97% of them singletons, with roughly 0.2% in the top ten. Sample: T cells isolated from PBMCs. These receptors all stem from a human donor in good health.

The rearrangement uses TRBV28 and TRBJ2-1; weak D call: TRBD2 (5 bases). In germline, CDR1 is MDHEN, CDR2 SYDVKM. V was trimmed by 5 bases and J by 5 bases, leaving 7 bases between them. This CDR3 contains 12 residues. The CDR3 region is CASSGLHNEQFF. The CDR3 DNA follows: TGTGCCAGCAGTGGACTCCACAATGAGCAGTTCTTC.

The chain has TRBV29-1 and TRBJ2-1; 9 positions agree with TRBD2. Germline CDR1 SQVTM, CDR2 ANQGSEA. V dropped 5 bases and J dropped 4; count of bases not matched to a gene: 6. The CDR3 sequence is 14 residues long. CDR3 in amino acids: CSVYSGLAYNEQFF. CDR3 coding DNA: TGCAGCGTTTACTCGGGACTAGCATACAATGAGCAGTTCTTC.

The chain's CDR3 is CASRTTALNEKLFF. In DNA, the CDR3 is TGTGCCAGTAGGACGACAGCACTTAATGAAAAACTGTTTTTT. V is TRBV19 and J is TRBJ1-4, with D tentatively TRBD1 (5 bases). Trimming removed 6 bases at V and 4 bases at J, with 12 bases between. Germline V gives CDR1 LNHDA, CDR2 SQIVND (reference sequence). CDR3 length equals 14 residues.

The chain joins TRBV19 to TRBJ1-6; possibly TRBD1 for D (6 bases). The germline V and J ends were trimmed by 3 bases and 8 bases, with 11 bases remaining between them. The length of the CDR3 is 14 residues. Germline V lookup: CDR1 LNHDA, CDR2 SQIVND (reference sequence). For the CDR3, the DNA is TGTGCCAGTAGTATCACAGGGACCGATTCACCCCTCCACTTT. Amino acids: CASSITGTDSPLHF.

The V call is TRBV9, the J call TRBJ1-1; no clear D gene. The CDR3 extends over 15 amino acids. Germline V gene sequence: CDR1 SGDLS, CDR2 YYNGEE. Trimming pared 1 base from V and 4 bases from J, leaving 14 bases between. The CDR3 region has the DNA TGTGCCAGCAGCGTAAGACCAGCGGATATCACTGAAGCTTTCTTT. The encoded protein is CASSVRPADITEAFF.

The chain recombines TRBV4-1 with TRBJ1-2, with TRBD1 as a possible D gene (6 bases). V dropped 5 bases and J dropped 3 bases, with 13 bases sitting between them. Germline V gene lookup returns CDR1 MGHRA and CDR2 YSYEKL. CDR3 length equals 14 residues. The CDR3 bases are TGCGCCAGCAGCGGAAGGACAGAACACTATGGCTACACCTTC. Its translation: CASSGRTEHYGYTF.

The CDR3 DNA is TGTGCCAGCAGCTTGCGCAGGACAGAGATTGCTTTCTTT. Its translation is CASSLRRTEIAFF. This rearrangement joins TRBV11-2 to TRBJ1-1, with D possibly matching TRBD1 (6 bases). Germline loops: CDR1 SGHAT, CDR2 FQNNGV. The CDR3 totals 13 residues. The V gene lost 3 bases and the J gene lost 11 bases, with 16 bases spanning the gap.

The chain carries TRBV19 and TRBJ1-2; perhaps TRBD1 as D (5 bases). CDR1 LNHDA and CDR2 SQIVND come from the germline V gene (reference sequence). V dropped 0 bases and J dropped 7 bases, with 15 bases sitting between them. The CDR3 is 15 residues long. CDR3 sequence reads: CASSIEGPIVSGYTF. The CDR3 DNA sequence: TGTGCCAGTAGTATAGAGGGGCCTATCGTCTCTGGCTACACCTTC.

This sequence joins TRBV6-5 and TRBJ1-1; maybe TRBD1 (6 bases). Trimming took 8 bases from V and 2 from J, leaving 15 bases between them. CDR3 size: 14 residues. Germline CDR1 and CDR2: MNHEY and SVGAGI. The CDR3 DNA reads TGTGCCAGCGCTCCGGGACACCCAAACACTGAAGCTTTCTTT. Its protein is CASAPGHPNTEAFF.

The V gene is TRBV5-1, the J gene TRBJ1-4; D is undetermined. Per the germline V gene, CDR1 is SGHRS and CDR2 is YFSETQ. CDR3 length: 14 residues. Trimming cost V 2 bases and J 6 bases, with 11 bases left between them. CDR3 loop: CASSFRRGDEKLFF. CDR3 nucleotides: TGCGCCAGCAGCTTCCGTAGAGGTGATGAAAAACTGTTTTTT.

CDR3 in amino acids: CASSPGLSTDTQYF. The CDR3 nucleotides are TGTGCCAGCAGCCCGGGACTCAGCACAGATACGCAGTATTTT. The chain joins TRBV7-9 to TRBJ2-3; a possible D gene is TRBD2 (6 bases). CDR1 and CDR2 (germline): SEHNR, FQNEAQ (reference sequence). The CDR3 consists of 14 residues. V dropped 5 bases and J dropped 0 bases, with 9 bases sitting between them.

This chain connects TRBV28 to TRBJ1-1, with D hard to call. The V and J ends lost 9 bases and 0 bases respectively, with 11 bases between them. The CDR3 consists of 13 residues. Per germline, CDR1 MDHEN and CDR2 SYDVKM. CDR3 sequence: CASRNTMNTEAFF. The CDR3, as DNA: TGTGCCAGTAGGAACACTATGAACACTGAAGCTTTCTTT.

On this clone itself: At one of its ends the junction is not consistent with the germline gene, which may arise from a read error. This sample includes further DNA sequences coding for the same CDR3. The chain uses TRBV9 and TRBJ2-3; 7 bases align to TRBD2. Germline V gene data show CDR1 as SGDLS and CDR2 as YYNGEE. The CDR3 loop spans 18 amino acids. This CDR3 reads CASSVGDGGTLSTDTQYF. In DNA, the CDR3 is TGTGCCAGCAGCGTTGGTGACGGGGGGACCCTAAGCACAGATACACAGTATTTT.

V gene TRBV6-1 combines with J gene TRBJ2-1; D is unclear. Germline V gene lookup returns CDR1 MNHNS and CDR2 SASEGT. There are 10 residues in the CDR3. V was cut by 7 bases and J by 15 bases, with 13 bases left in between. The CDR3 DNA is TGTGCCAGCAAATTGTACCGGTCGTTCTTC. Protein: CASKLYRSFF.

This chain joins TRBV7-2 and TRBJ1-2; 10 bases fit TRBD1. CDR3 length: 16 residues. Per germline, CDR1 SGHTA and CDR2 FQGNSA. With V trimmed by 4 bases and J by 6 bases, 11 bases remained unmatched. The CDR3: CASSSRQGATLDGYTF. CDR3 DNA: TGTGCCAGCAGCTCCAGACAGGGGGCAACACTGGATGGCTACACCTTC. Using reference TRBV7-2 and TRBJ1-2 for the parts outside the CDR3, the full variable domain is GAGVSQSPSNKVTEKGKDVELRCDPISGHTALYWYRQSLGQGLEFLIYFQGNSAPDKSGLPSDRFSAERTGGSVSTLTIQRTQQEDSAVYLCASSSRQGATLDGYTFGSGTRLTVV.

This chain joins TRBV11-3 and TRBJ2-7, with 11 bases lining up with TRBD2. CDR3 length: 14 residues. V dropped 4 bases and J dropped 7; count of bases not matched to a gene: 6. CDR1 is SGHNT and CDR2 is YENEEA in the germline V gene. CDR3 coding DNA: TGTGCCAGCAGCTATACTAGCGGGGGCGTTGAGCAGTACTTC. This encodes CASSYTSGGVEQYF.

This chain joins TRBV28 and TRBJ2-7; 9 nucleotides agree with TRBD1. Germline CDR1 reads MDHEN; CDR2 reads SYDVKM. V shed 5 bases, J shed 3 bases, and the junction held 5 bases outside the gene matches. This CDR3 comprises 14 residues. The CDR3 here is CASSPGQGFYEQYF. The CDR3 DNA reads TGTGCCAGCAGTCCGGGACAGGGTTTCTACGAGCAGTACTTC.

The chain carries TRBV7-8 and TRBJ2-6; D might be TRBD1 (6 bases). Germline V gives CDR1 SGHVS, CDR2 FQNEAQ. The CDR3 covers 19 residues. V lost 5 bases, J lost 1 base, and 21 bases lay in between. CDR3 sequence: CASSHRGQQSRSGANVLTF. The CDR3 DNA reads as TGTGCCAGCAGCCATCGCGGACAGCAAAGCAGATCTGGGGCCAACGTCCTGACTTTC. The whole variable domain, remainder taken from reference TRBV7-8 and TRBJ2-6, is GAGVSQSPRYKVAKRGQDVALRCDPISGHVSLFWYQQALGQGPEFLTYFQNEAQLDKSGLPSDRFFAERPEGSVSTLKIQRTQQEDSAVYLCASSHRGQQSRSGANVLTFGAGSRLTVL.

V usage is TRBV28 and J usage is TRBJ1-5; D perhaps matches TRBD1 (5 bases). CDR1 is MDHEN, CDR2 SYDVKM, per germline. The ends were cut back, 7 bases at V and 1 base at J, with 14 bases in the middle. There are 15 residues in the CDR3. The DNA of the CDR3 is TGTGCCAGCACCCCGGGGGGGTTAAGCAATCAGCCCCAGCATTTT. This encodes CASTPGGLSNQPQHF. Based on the CDR3 plus reference TRBV28 and TRBJ1-5, the full variable domain is DVKVTQSSRYLVKRTGEKVFLECVQDMDHENMFWYRQDPGLGLRLIYFSYDVKMKEKGDIPEGYSVSREKKERFSLILESASTNQTSMYLCASTPGGLSNQPQHFGDGTRLSIL.

The J gene is TRBJ1-4, the V gene TRBV4-2, with a tentative D call TRBD1 (6 bases). The CDR3 loop spans 15 amino acids. The germline V gene encodes CDR1 LGHNA and CDR2 YNFKEQ. The ends were cut back, 4 bases at V and 5 bases at J, with 14 bases in the middle. The CDR3 DNA is TGTGCCAGCAGCCGAAGGGTGGGGGCAAATGAAAAACTGTTTTTT. Its protein is CASSRRVGANEKLFF.

V is TRBV5-1 and J is TRBJ1-4; the match to TRBD1 covers 7 bases. The CDR3 sequence is 15 residues long. The junction had 10 bases not matched to a gene; V was cut back by 6 bases and J by 5 bases. Germline assignment: CDR1 SGHRS and CDR2 YFSETQ. CDR3 DNA sequence: TGCGCCAGCAACGAACAGGGGCTCCCGAATGAAAAACTGTTTTTT. Its protein product is CASNEQGLPNEKLFF.

The chain has TRBV28 and TRBJ1-5; 11 bases are shared with TRBD1. The CDR3 is made up of 15 amino acids. Looked up from germline, CDR1 is MDHEN and CDR2 is SYDVKM. The J segment lost 4 bases and the V segment lost 3 bases, leaving 2 bases of the junction unmatched. The DNA for the CDR3 is TGTGCCAGCAGTTTCGGGACAGGGGGGAATCAGCCCCAGCATTTT. Its protein is CASSFGTGGNQPQHF. The full variable domain, completed using reference TRBV28 and TRBJ1-5, is DVKVTQSSRYLVKRTGEKVFLECVQDMDHENMFWYRQDPGLGLRLIYFSYDVKMKEKGDIPEGYSVSREKKERFSLILESASTNQTSMYLCASSFGTGGNQPQHFGDGTRLSIL.

This clone showed up just once. V usage is TRBV7-9 and J usage is TRBJ1-1; D uncertain. Germline CDR1 is SEHNR and CDR2 is FQNEAQ (reference sequence). Trimming cost V 5 bases and J 3 bases, with 19 bases left between them. The CDR3 totals 16 residues. The CDR3, as DNA: TGTGCCAGCAGCACCCTGAGCAGGAAAGTGGACACTGAAGCTTTCTTT. Amino acid sequence: CASSTLSRKVDTEAFF. The whole variable domain, filled in from reference TRBV7-9 and TRBJ1-1, reads DTGVSQNPRHKITKRGQNVTFRCDPISEHNRLYWYRQTLGQGPEFLTYFQNEAQLEKSRLLSDRFSAERPKGSFSTLEIQRTEQGDSAMYLCASSTLSRKVDTEAFFGQGTRLTVV.

The chain combines TRBV13 with TRBJ1-1; possible D gene TRBD1, 5 bases. This CDR3 has 16 amino acids. V was shortened by 3 bases and J by 4 bases, with 18 bases between the two germline ends. Germline loops: CDR1 PRHDT, CDR2 FYEKMQ (reference sequence). This CDR3 reads CASSFHLGGGGTEAFF. CDR3 sequence (DNA): TGTGCCAGCAGCTTCCACTTGGGGGGAGGCGGCACTGAAGCTTTCTTT. Full variable domain (outside the CDR3, taken from reference TRBV13 and TRBJ1-1): AAGVIQSPRHLIKEKRETATLKCYPIPRHDTVYWYQQGPGQDPQFLISFYEKMQSDKGSIPDRFSAQQFSDYHSELNMSSLELGDSALYFCASSFHLGGGGTEAFFGQGTRLTVV.

The rearrangement links TRBV4-2 to TRBJ1-2, with unresolved D. The CDR3 covers 15 residues. The ends were cut back, 5 bases at V and 1 base at J, with 14 bases in the middle. Germline lookup yields CDR1 LGHNA and CDR2 YNFKEQ. The chain's CDR3 is CASSVHTDLNYGYTF. The CDR3 nucleotides are TGTGCCAGCAGCGTTCACACAGACCTTAACTATGGCTACACCTTC.

This chain joins TRBV7-9 and TRBJ1-2, with D possibly being TRBD1 (5 bases). The CDR3 sequence is 14 residues long. CDR1 is SEHNR, CDR2 FQNEAQ, per germline (reference sequence). V lost 5 bases and J 6 bases, leaving 16 bases between the germline ends. CDR3 loop: CASSQSGGTDGYTF. CDR3 DNA: TGTGCCAGCAGCCAAAGCGGGGGGACGGATGGCTACACCTTC.

V and J are TRBV11-2 and TRBJ2-7, with TRBD2 matching over 8 bases. V trimming: 1 base; J trimming: 3 bases; junction bases outside the gene matches: 5. The CDR3 covers 15 residues. Germline V gene data show CDR1 as SGHAT and CDR2 as FQNNGV. DNA for the CDR3: TGTGCCAGCAGCTTAGCGGCTGGGACTAGCTACGAGCAGTACTTC. It specifies CASSLAAGTSYEQYF.

The chain is built from TRBV6-5 and TRBJ1-1, with 7 bases aligning to TRBD1. Per germline, CDR1 MNHEY and CDR2 SVGAGI. The CDR3 covers 13 residues. V was clipped by 6 bases and J by 11 bases; unmatched bases: 12. The CDR3 DNA reads as TGTGCCAGCAGGAGTACAGGGGCGGATTATGCTTTCTTT. It codes for CASRSTGADYAFF.

This chain connects TRBV6-5 to TRBJ2-3; D might be TRBD2 (7 bases). Trimming pared 0 bases from V and 2 bases from J, leaving 12 bases between. CDR1 and CDR2 from the germline V gene are MNHEY and SVGAGI. This CDR3 contains 16 residues. The CDR3 DNA follows: TGTGCCAGCAGTTACTCTCGGGGGGCGGTCACAGATACGCAGTATTTT. Protein: CASSYSRGAVTDTQYF.

This chain links TRBV6-6 with TRBJ2-7; 8 bases match TRBD1. Trimming cost V 5 bases and J 3 bases; bases outside gene matches: 3. The CDR3 runs 13 residues. Looked up from germline, CDR1 is MNHNY and CDR2 is SVGAGI (reference sequence). This CDR3 reads CASSPGTGYEQYF. As DNA, the CDR3 is TGTGCCAGCAGTCCCGGGACAGGCTACGAGCAGTACTTC.

The gene calls are TRBV6-5 and TRBJ1-5; D remains unclear. The CDR3 consists of 13 residues. The germline V gene encodes CDR1 MNHEY and CDR2 SVGAGI. The V end lost 2 bases, the J end lost 9 bases, and 11 bases lay between the germline ends. CDR3 amino acids: CASSYASSSPQHF. CDR3 sequence (DNA): TGTGCCAGCAGTTACGCAAGTAGTTCGCCCCAGCATTTT.

The chain has TRBV5-1 and TRBJ2-1; 8 bases map to TRBD2. Germline trimming cut 0 bases from V and 7 bases from J; bases unmatched to any gene: 12. Germline lookup yields CDR1 SGHRS and CDR2 YFSETQ. This CDR3 spans 17 amino acids. The chain's CDR3 is CASSLVSGAGVGNEQFF. The CDR3 nucleotides are TGCGCCAGCAGCTTGGTAAGCGGAGCGGGAGTAGGTAATGAGCAGTTCTTC. Combining the CDR3 with reference TRBV5-1 and TRBJ2-1 gives the whole variable domain KAGVTQTPRYLIKTRGQQVTLSCSPISGHRSVSWYQQTPGQGLQFLFEYFSETQRNKGNFPGRFSGRQFSNSRSEMNVSTLELGDSALYLCASSLVSGAGVGNEQFFGPGTRLTVL.